This T cell receptor (beta chain) stems from a study of T cells in tumors after PD-1 blockade. Study-wide context: Daily vismodegib 150 mg continued in a subset of anti-PD-1-treated patients. Peripheral blood samples averaged approximately 33,000 unique clonotypes and 113,528 templates. Findings and limits, study-wide: Around two fifths of tumor TCR clonotypes were also found in blood.

Method: immunoSEQ multiplex PCR; TCRdb's copy keeps in-frame clones and lacks some. The sample has roughly 59,000 clones, around 77% seen once; the top ten hold roughly 12%. On this clone itself: Its antigen is undetermined.

The CDR3 has 16 residues. From germline, CDR1 is LNHDA and CDR2 SQIVND (reference sequence). The junction had 5 bases not matched to a gene; V was cut back by 4 bases and J by 2 bases. The TCR sequence derives from a human donor with basal cell carcinoma. The chain recombines TRBV19 with TRBJ2-2; TRBD1 matches at 9 bases. The sample in question was PBMCs, obtained before anti-PD-1 treatment. DNA of the CDR3: TGTGCCAGTAGTACCCCGGGACAGGGAAACACCGGGGAGCTGTTTTTT. This sequence encodes CASSTPGQGNTGELFF.